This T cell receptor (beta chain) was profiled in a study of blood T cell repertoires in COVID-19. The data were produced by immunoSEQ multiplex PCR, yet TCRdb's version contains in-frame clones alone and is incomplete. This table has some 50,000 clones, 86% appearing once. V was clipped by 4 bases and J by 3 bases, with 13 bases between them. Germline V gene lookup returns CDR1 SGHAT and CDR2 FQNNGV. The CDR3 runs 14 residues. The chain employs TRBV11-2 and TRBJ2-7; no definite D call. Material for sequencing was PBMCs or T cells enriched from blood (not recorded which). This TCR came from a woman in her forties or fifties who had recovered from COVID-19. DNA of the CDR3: TGTGCCAGCAGCTGGCAAGAGGAGAGCTACGAGCAGTACTTC. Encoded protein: CASSWQEESYEQYF.